This TCR beta chain was retrieved from a study of blood T cell repertoires in COVID-19. For the study at large: Sites across the United States, Italy and Spain contributed samples from acute and convalescent COVID-19. PBMCs, B-cell-depleted T cells, or T cells provided the cDNA or gDNA that made up the material.

As processed by the authors: Cell counts per sample came from amplifying reference gene primers. Repertoires were generated with immunoSEQ multiplex PCR, while TCRdb's copy carries only in-frame clones and drops some. That table is the source of V, J and clone size, and D and trimming were worked out from the DNA. The data show approximately 190,000 clones, 80% to 95% seen once. The CDR3 totals 14 residues. Germline loops: CDR1 LGHNT, CDR2 FRNRAP. The V and J ends lost 6 bases and 4 bases, in that order; junction bases with no gene match: 4. The source material was peripheral blood. The sequence derives from a man aged 50-60 years with acute or convalescent COVID-19. The chain recombines TRBV12-5 with TRBJ1-1; 11 nucleotides line up with TRBD1. The CDR3, as DNA: TGTGCTAGTGGCCCGGGACAGGGGGTCACTGAAGCTTTCTTT. Protein sequence: CASGPGQGVTEAFF. Full variable domain (outside the CDR3, taken from reference TRBV12-5 and TRBJ1-1): DARVTQTPRHKVTEMGQEVTMRCQPILGHNTVFWYRQTMMQGLELLAYFRNRAPLDDSGMPKDRFSAEMPDATLATLKIQPSEPRDSAVYFCASGPGQGVTEAFFGQGTRLTVV.